A single sample gave rise to the 32 T cell receptor beta chains below, sequenced in a study of shared clonotypes between healthy human individuals. Only CD45RO-negative cells positively selected for CCR7 counted as naive CD8 cells, so terminally differentiated effector memory CD45RA+ cells were excluded. Measured with immunoSEQ multiplex PCR; TCRdb has only the in-frame clones, and not every one. The sample records about 2.1 million clones, approximately 92% being singletons. Sample: naive CD8+ T cells from PBMCs. The source is a man aged 18-30 years in good health. Some clones in this sample may be carry-over from other donors' samples.

The rearrangement uses TRBV4-3 and TRBJ1-1; D is uncertain. The germline gives CDR1 LGHNA, CDR2 YSLEER. V shed 3 bases and J shed 4 bases, with 6 bases lying between them. This CDR3 is 12 amino acids long. The CDR3 nucleotides read TGCGCCAGCAGCCATCCGGGCACTGAAGCTTTCTTT. This gives the protein CASSHPGTEAFF.

The chain employs TRBV9 and TRBJ2-7; D ambiguous. This CDR3 has 13 amino acids. The germline V gene encodes CDR1 SGDLS and CDR2 YYNGEE. V dropped 4 bases and J dropped 0 bases, with 8 bases sitting between them. The CDR3 nucleotides are TGTGCCAGCAGCCCGGCTAGCTCCTACGAGCAGTACTTC. Its translation is CASSPASSYEQYF.

The chain recombines TRBV5-5 with TRBJ1-5; D is uncertain. Germline V gene data show CDR1 as SGHKS and CDR2 as YYEKEE (reference sequence). V was trimmed by 4 bases and J by 5 bases, leaving 10 bases between them. The CDR3 is 13 residues long. CDR3 sequence: CASSLEGYQPQHF. CDR3 DNA: TGTGCCAGCAGCCTCGAAGGGTATCAGCCCCAGCATTTT.

This clone was picked up a small number of times. The rearrangement joins TRBV7-9 to TRBJ1-2, with TRBD1 matching over 7 bases. The V and J ends lost 5 bases and 7 bases, in that order; junction bases with no gene match: 10. The CDR3 runs to 14 residues. The germline gives CDR1 SEHNR, CDR2 FQNEAQ (reference sequence). The DNA of the CDR3 is TGTGCCAGCAGCCCAGGGGGGGCTGGATTTGGCTACACCTTC. Translated: CASSPGGAGFGYTF.

V gene TRBV27 combines with J gene TRBJ1-1; D is possibly TRBD1 (6 bases). The CDR3 totals 13 residues. Trimming pared 4 bases from V and 5 bases from J, leaving 11 bases between. Germline V lookup: CDR1 MNHEY, CDR2 SMNVEV (reference sequence). CDR3 residues: CASSYRDRTEAFF. Here the CDR3 DNA reads TGTGCCAGCAGTTACAGGGATCGGACTGAAGCTTTCTTT.

V gene TRBV11-2 combines with J gene TRBJ2-1; D is undetermined. V was shortened by 5 bases and J by 0 bases, with 14 bases between the two germline ends. This CDR3 region has 16 residues. Germline CDR1 reads SGHAT; CDR2 reads FQNNGV. The CDR3: CASSARTGSSYNEQFF. DNA for the CDR3: TGTGCCAGCAGCGCGAGGACGGGTAGCTCCTACAATGAGCAGTTCTTC. The whole variable domain, remainder taken from reference TRBV11-2 and TRBJ2-1, is EAGVAQSPRYKIIEKRQSVAFWCNPISGHATLYWYQQILGQGPKLLIQFQNNGVVDDSQLPKDRFSAERLKGVDSTLKIQPAKLEDSAVYLCASSARTGSSYNEQFFGPGTRLTVL.

V is TRBV16 and J is TRBJ2-7; D unclear. The germline CDR1 and CDR2 sequences are KGHSY and FQNENV. The V end was cut by 0 bases, the J end by 2 bases, with 14 bases between. The CDR3 is made up of 16 amino acids. The CDR3 is CASSQSRALDPYEQYF. The CDR3 coding sequence is TGTGCCAGCAGCCAATCTCGGGCCTTAGACCCCTACGAGCAGTACTTC.

This rearrangement joins TRBV30 to TRBJ2-3, with 8 bases lining up with TRBD2. Trimming took 5 bases from V and 1 from J; bases not matched to a gene: 2. The germline gives CDR1 GTSNPN, CDR2 SVGIG (reference sequence). The CDR3 length is 13 residues. The CDR3, as DNA: TGTGCCTGGGAGGGACTAGGCACAGATACGCAGTATTTT. As protein: CAWEGLGTDTQYF. The whole variable domain, filled in from reference TRBV30 and TRBJ2-3, reads SQTIHQWPATLVQPVGSPLSLECTVEGTSNPNLYWYRQAAGRGLQLLFYSVGIGQISSEVPQNLSASRPQDRQFILSSKKLLLSDSGFYLCAWEGLGTDTQYFGPGTRLTVL.

J is TRBJ1-6 and V is TRBV28, with a weak D call TRBD1 (6 bases). The V end lost 2 bases, the J end lost 10 bases, and 15 bases lay between the germline ends. This CDR3 is 15 amino acids long. Germline values: CDR1 MDHEN, CDR2 SYDVKM. CDR3 bases: TGTGCCAGCAGTTTAGCCCCACAGGGTGGCTCACCCCTCCACTTT. It yields the protein CASSLAPQGGSPLHF.

This clone appeared once. This chain uses TRBV7-9 with TRBJ1-6; 8 bases are a match to TRBD1. The CDR3 runs to 11 residues. V lost 5 bases, J lost 16 bases, and 4 bases stayed unmatched. Germline V gene data show CDR1 as SEHNR and CDR2 as FQNEAQ (reference sequence). CDR3 region: CASSPGTGLHF. The CDR3 DNA reads as TGTGCCAGCAGCCCCGGGACAGGACTCCACTTT.

The chain combines TRBV19 with TRBJ2-1; tentative D call: TRBD2 (6 bases). The CDR3 has 15 residues. Trimming shortened V by 11 bases and J by 8 bases, and 25 bases separated the two germline ends. Germline V lookup: CDR1 LNHDA, CDR2 SQIVND (reference sequence). CDR3 nucleotides: TGTGCCTCCCATGGCCCGGGGACTCCGTCGGATGAGCAGTTCTTC. This codes for CASHGPGTPSDEQFF.

CDR3 residues: CASSSRPGRTYNEQFF. Written as DNA, the CDR3 is TGTGCCAGCAGCTCCCGCCCAGGCCGTACCTACAATGAGCAGTTCTTC. The chain couples TRBV7-2 to TRBJ2-1; D unclear. Trimming cost V 4 bases and J 2 bases, with 15 bases left between them. Germline V gene lookup returns CDR1 SGHTA and CDR2 FQGNSA. The CDR3 is made up of 16 amino acids.

The V gene is TRBV7-8, the J gene TRBJ2-7, with 11 bases that match TRBD2. CDR1 SGHVS and CDR2 FQNEAQ come from the germline V gene. The CDR3 is 17 residues long. The trim removed 5 bases at V and 4 bases at J, leaving 13 bases unmatched. This CDR3 reads CASSPEVGLADLYEQYF. CDR3 sequence (DNA): TGTGCCAGCAGCCCAGAAGTGGGACTAGCGGACCTATACGAGCAGTACTTC.

The J gene is TRBJ2-1, the V gene TRBV6-5; 9 bases align to TRBD2. The CDR3 loop spans 15 amino acids. V lost 2 bases, J lost 6 bases, and 5 bases stayed unmatched. Germline V gene data show CDR1 as MNHEY and CDR2 as SVGAGI. CDR3 sequence (DNA): TGTGCCAGCAGTTACCTTAGCGGGAGAATCAATGAGCAGTTCTTC. It translates to CASSYLSGRINEQFF.

V gene TRBV14 combines with J gene TRBJ2-3, with 10 positions matching TRBD2. Germline assignment: CDR1 SGHDN and CDR2 FVKESK. V was pared by 4 bases and J by 7 bases, with 11 bases of the junction left unmatched. CDR3 length: 16 amino acids. The CDR3 loop is CASSLSEREGTYTQYF. In DNA form, the CDR3 reads TGTGCCAGCAGCCTGAGTGAGCGGGAGGGCACCTATACGCAGTATTTT.

The rearrangement uses TRBV18 and TRBJ2-5; TRBD2 might be the D (6 bases). Germline loops: CDR1 KGHSH, CDR2 LQKENI. The CDR3 sequence is 14 residues long. V was cut by 5 bases and J by 5 bases, with 15 bases left in between. The CDR3 sequence: CASSRDWPTETQYF. In DNA, the CDR3 is TGTGCCAGCTCAAGGGACTGGCCGACTGAGACCCAGTACTTC.

On this clone itself: One end of the junction fails to match germline, which may point to a read error. The chain has TRBV11-2 and TRBJ2-5; 8 bases are a match to TRBD1. The CDR3 covers 15 residues. Per germline, CDR1 SGHAT and CDR2 FQNNGV. CDR3 residues: CASSQGRDRTETQYF. The CDR3 DNA sequence: TGCGCCAGCAGCCAAGGGCGGGACAGGACGGAGACCCAGTACTTC.

The chain carries TRBV28 and TRBJ1-1; a possible D gene is TRBD1 (6 bases). Looked up from germline, CDR1 is MDHEN and CDR2 is SYDVKM. This CDR3 is built from 15 residues. Trimming removed 1 base at V and 0 bases at J, with 9 bases between. Written as DNA, the CDR3 is TGTGCCAGCAGTTTATCCACAGGGCTGAACACTGAAGCTTTCTTT. It specifies CASSLSTGLNTEAFF. The full variable domain, in which reference TRBV28 and TRBJ1-1 provide the parts outside the CDR3, is DVKVTQSSRYLVKRTGEKVFLECVQDMDHENMFWYRQDPGLGLRLIYFSYDVKMKEKGDIPEGYSVSREKKERFSLILESASTNQTSMYLCASSLSTGLNTEAFFGQGTRLTVV.

This chain joins TRBV7-3 and TRBJ2-1, with 13 bases matching TRBD2. With V trimmed by 5 bases and J by 9 bases, 10 bases remained unmatched. CDR1 is SGHTA and CDR2 is FQGTGA in the germline V gene. The CDR3 has 16 amino acids. The CDR3 bases are TGTGCCAGCAGCGGGAGGACTAGCGGGAGCTTCCCTGAGCAGTTCTTC. It codes for CASSGRTSGSFPEQFF.

The table lists this clone with a count of one. The chain is built from TRBV15 and TRBJ2-3, with TRBD2 as a possible D gene (5 bases). Trimming shortened V by 1 base and J by 0 bases, and 14 bases separated the two germline ends. The CDR3 is 17 amino acids. Germline-derived CDR1 and CDR2 are LNHNV and YYDKDF (reference sequence). CDR3 amino acids: CATSRGPRGWSTDTQYF. CDR3 coding DNA: TGTGCCACCAGCAGAGGTCCCCGGGGATGGAGCACAGATACGCAGTATTTT.

This chain connects TRBV10-3 to TRBJ1-4; TRBD1 is a possible D gene (6 bases). Germline V gene lookup returns CDR1 ENHRY and CDR2 SYGVKD. The CDR3 length is 15 residues. V was clipped by 0 bases and J by 6 bases, with 11 bases between them. The CDR3 region is CAISESGDNYEKLFF. DNA of the CDR3: TGTGCCATCAGTGAGTCGGGGGACAATTATGAAAAACTGTTTTTT.

This clone occurred a few times. The chain uses TRBV28 and TRBJ1-5; possibly TRBD1 for D (5 bases). CDR3 length: 14 residues. V was cut by 3 bases and J by 6 bases, with 12 bases left in between. Germline assignment: CDR1 MDHEN and CDR2 SYDVKM. CDR3 nucleotides: TGTGCCAGCAGTTTTCGGGCAGGGAGTCAGCCCCAGCATTTT. Its translation is CASSFRAGSQPQHF.

This sequence joins TRBV5-1 and TRBJ2-1; possible D gene TRBD2, 6 bases. Germline lookup yields CDR1 SGHRS and CDR2 YFSETQ. V lost 1 base and J lost 8, with 19 bases in between. The CDR3 runs 16 residues. The CDR3 region is CASSLSWGSWRDEQFF. CDR3 coding DNA: TGCGCCAGCAGCTTGTCGTGGGGGAGCTGGAGGGATGAGCAGTTCTTC.

The gene calls are TRBV28 and TRBJ2-1; D possibly matches TRBD1 or TRBD2 (5 bases each). CDR1 MDHEN and CDR2 SYDVKM come from the germline V gene. The CDR3 has 15 amino acids. V shed 6 bases and J shed 8 bases, with 20 bases lying between them. CDR3: CASSRFRDDSYEQFF. CDR3 DNA sequence: TGTGCCAGCAGCCGTTTCCGGGACGACTCCTATGAGCAGTTCTTC.

A remark on this clone: This CDR3 is also generated by other DNA sequences in the sample. The chain is built from TRBV5-6 and TRBJ2-7; D gene uncertain. This CDR3 spans 14 amino acids. V lost 4 bases and J 2 bases, leaving 13 bases between the germline ends. Germline CDR1 SGHDT, CDR2 YYEEEE. The CDR3 DNA follows: TGTGCCAGCAGCCAGACGTCCGGCGCCTACGAGCAGTACTTC. This sequence encodes CASSQTSGAYEQYF.

For the CDR3, the DNA is TGTGCCAGCAGCCCGGTAGCGGGAGGGCCGTTAGATACGCAGTATTTT. Its protein product is CASSPVAGGPLDTQYF. V usage is TRBV14 and J usage is TRBJ2-3; 11 bases map to TRBD2. The CDR3 length is 16 residues. V was clipped by 4 bases and J by 5 bases; unmatched bases: 8. Germline V gene sequence: CDR1 SGHDN, CDR2 FVKESK.

Note on this clone: Other DNA sequences in this specimen translate into the identical CDR3. The genes are TRBV5-6 and TRBJ2-7, with TRBD1 identical over 8 bases. V lost 0 bases to trimming and J lost 4 bases; unmatched junction nucleotides: 3. Per germline, CDR1 SGHDT and CDR2 YYEEEE. CDR3 length: 14 residues. CDR3 residues: CASSLGQGAYEQYF. In nucleotides, the CDR3 is TGTGCCAGCAGCTTGGGTCAGGGGGCATACGAGCAGTACTTC. Full variable domain (remainder filled in from reference TRBV5-6 and TRBJ2-7): DAGVTQSPTHLIKTRGQQVTLRCSPKSGHDTVSWYQQALGQGPQFIFQYYEEEERQRGNFPDRFSGHQFPNYSSELNVNALLLGDSALYLCASSLGQGAYEQYFGPGTRLTVT.

The CDR3, as DNA: TGTGCCAGCAGCACCTCCAGCGGTAAAGGTCCATACGAGCAGTACTTC. Translation gives CASSTSSGKGPYEQYF. This sequence joins TRBV7-9 and TRBJ2-7; maybe TRBD2 (5 bases). This CDR3 comprises 16 residues. The germline V gene has CDR1 SEHNR and CDR2 FQNEAQ (reference sequence). The V gene lost 5 bases and the J gene lost 4 bases, with 21 bases spanning the gap.

The count of this clone is one. The chain has TRBV5-6 and TRBJ2-5; 9 nucleotides line up with TRBD2. Judging by the DNA end, TRBJ2-7 fits better; the J call may be wrong. The CDR3 loop spans 16 amino acids. Germline V lookup: CDR1 SGHDT, CDR2 YYEEEE. The CDR3 loop is CASSYETGLANYEQYF. DNA for the CDR3: TGTGCCAGCAGCTACGAAACCGGACTAGCGAACTACGAGCAGTACTTC.

Concerning this clone: At the DNA level, this CDR3 is encoded by other sequences in the same sample as well. V usage is TRBV27 and J usage is TRBJ1-1, with D possibly matching TRBD1 (6 bases). V gave up 0 bases and J gave up 2 bases, with 10 bases separating them. This CDR3 is 15 amino acids long. Germline values: CDR1 MNHEY, CDR2 SMNVEV (reference sequence). The CDR3 region is CASSLSGGPNTEAFF. The CDR3 nucleotides are TGTGCCAGCAGTTTATCGGGGGGGCCCAACACTGAAGCTTTCTTT.

V and J are TRBV9 and TRBJ2-5; D is tentatively TRBD1 or TRBD2 (5 bases each). CDR3 size: 15 residues. Looked up from germline, CDR1 is SGDLS and CDR2 is YYNGEE. The V end was cut by 0 bases, the J end by 5 bases, with 14 bases between. The CDR3 sequence: CASSVGPGAPETQYF. The CDR3 DNA sequence: TGTGCCAGCAGCGTAGGGCCCGGGGCTCCGGAGACCCAGTACTTC.

The CDR3 DNA is TGTGCCAGTCAAGAGGGGGATTCCTACGAGCAGTACTTC. The encoded protein is CASQEGDSYEQYF. The chain links TRBV5-4 to TRBJ2-7; possibly TRBD1 for D (6 bases). The V end was cut by 8 bases, the J end by 1 base, with 13 bases between. The CDR3 consists of 13 residues. Germline lookup yields CDR1 SGHNT and CDR2 YYREEE (reference sequence). Combining the CDR3 with reference TRBV5-4 and TRBJ2-7 gives the whole variable domain ETGVTQSPTHLIKTRGQQVTLRCSSQSGHNTVSWYQQALGQGPQFIFQYYREEENGRGNFPPRFSGLQFPNYSSELNVNALELDDSALYLCASQEGDSYEQYFGPGTRLTVT.